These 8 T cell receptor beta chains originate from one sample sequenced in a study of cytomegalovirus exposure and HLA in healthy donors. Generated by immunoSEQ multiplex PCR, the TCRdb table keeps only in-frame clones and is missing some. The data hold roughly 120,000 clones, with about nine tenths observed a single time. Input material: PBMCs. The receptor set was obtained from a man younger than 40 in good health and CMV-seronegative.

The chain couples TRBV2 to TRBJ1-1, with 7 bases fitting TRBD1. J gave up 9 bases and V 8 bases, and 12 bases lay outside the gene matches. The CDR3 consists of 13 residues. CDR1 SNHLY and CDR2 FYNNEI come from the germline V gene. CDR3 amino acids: CASGTRDREQAFF. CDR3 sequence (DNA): TGTGCCAGCGGGACGAGAGACAGGGAGCAAGCTTTCTTT.

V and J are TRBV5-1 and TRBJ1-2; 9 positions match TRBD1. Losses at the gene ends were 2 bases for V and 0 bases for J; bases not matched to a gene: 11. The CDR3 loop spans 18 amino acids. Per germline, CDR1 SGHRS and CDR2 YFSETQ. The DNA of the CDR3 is TGCGCCAGCAGCTTTACAGGGGGCGCACCCGACGCTAACTATGGCTACACCTTC. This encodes CASSFTGGAPDANYGYTF.

The DNA for the CDR3 is TGTGCCAGCAGTTTAGGGCAGGGTGATGGCTACACCTTC. Its translation: CASSLGQGDGYTF. The chain couples TRBV27 to TRBJ1-2; TRBD1 might be the D (5 bases). In germline, CDR1 is MNHEY, CDR2 SMNVEV (reference sequence). The CDR3 has 13 residues. V gave up 2 bases and J gave up 6 bases, with 10 bases separating them.

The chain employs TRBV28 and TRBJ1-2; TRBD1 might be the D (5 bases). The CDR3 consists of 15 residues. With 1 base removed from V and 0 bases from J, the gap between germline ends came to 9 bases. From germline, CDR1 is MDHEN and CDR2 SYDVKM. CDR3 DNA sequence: TGTGCCAGCAGTTTATCCCAGGGCGCTAACTATGGCTACACCTTC. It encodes CASSLSQGANYGYTF.

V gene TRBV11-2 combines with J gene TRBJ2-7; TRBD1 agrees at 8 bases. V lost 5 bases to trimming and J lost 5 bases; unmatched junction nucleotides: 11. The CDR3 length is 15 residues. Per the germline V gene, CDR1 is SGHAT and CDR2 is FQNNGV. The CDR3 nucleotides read TGTGCCAGCAGCACCTATCGGACAGGGTCAAACGAGCAGTACTTC. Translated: CASSTYRTGSNEQYF. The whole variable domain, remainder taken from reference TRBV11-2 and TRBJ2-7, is EAGVAQSPRYKIIEKRQSVAFWCNPISGHATLYWYQQILGQGPKLLIQFQNNGVVDDSQLPKDRFSAERLKGVDSTLKIQPAKLEDSAVYLCASSTYRTGSNEQYFGPGTRLTVT.

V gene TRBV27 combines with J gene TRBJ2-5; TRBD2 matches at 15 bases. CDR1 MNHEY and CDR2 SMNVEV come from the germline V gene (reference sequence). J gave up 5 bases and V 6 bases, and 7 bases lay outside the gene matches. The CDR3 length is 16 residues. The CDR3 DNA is TGTGCCAGCAGCCCCGGACTAGCGGGGGGGCGTGAGACCCAGTACTTC. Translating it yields CASSPGLAGGRETQYF.

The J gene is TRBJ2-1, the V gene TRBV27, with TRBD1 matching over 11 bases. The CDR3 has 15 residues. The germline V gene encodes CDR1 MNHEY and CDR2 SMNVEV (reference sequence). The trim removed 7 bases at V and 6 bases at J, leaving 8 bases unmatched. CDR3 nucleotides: TGTGCCAGCACCTTGTCCGGGACAGGGGGCAATGAGCAGTTCTTC. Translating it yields CASTLSGTGGNEQFF.

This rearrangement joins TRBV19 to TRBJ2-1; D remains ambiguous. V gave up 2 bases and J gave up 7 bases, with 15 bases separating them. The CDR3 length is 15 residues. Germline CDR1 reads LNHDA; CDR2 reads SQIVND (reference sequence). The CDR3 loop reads CASSISHYSGNEQFF. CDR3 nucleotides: TGTGCCAGTAGTATATCCCACTATAGTGGAAATGAGCAGTTCTTC.